This record concerns one TCR beta chain sequence. This sample was taken from a study of T cell responses to AZD1222 COVID-19 vaccine. Some clones are missing from TCRdb's copy, which holds only in-frame ones; the method was immunoSEQ multiplex PCR. The table records 90,000 to 130,000 clones, about 82% of them present only once. The V gene lost 0 bases and the J gene lost 4 bases, with 10 bases spanning the gap. There are 15 residues in the CDR3. The germline V gene has CDR1 MRHNA and CDR2 SNTAGT. The sample consisted of peripheral blood, taken on day 0 of AZD1222 vaccination. The clonotype comes from an adult in good health. The chain is built from TRBV6-4 and TRBJ2-1; maybe TRBD2 (5 bases). The DNA of the CDR3 is TGTGCCAGCAGTGACTCGGGCGGGTTATACAATGAGCAGTTCTTC. It yields the protein CASSDSGGLYNEQFF.